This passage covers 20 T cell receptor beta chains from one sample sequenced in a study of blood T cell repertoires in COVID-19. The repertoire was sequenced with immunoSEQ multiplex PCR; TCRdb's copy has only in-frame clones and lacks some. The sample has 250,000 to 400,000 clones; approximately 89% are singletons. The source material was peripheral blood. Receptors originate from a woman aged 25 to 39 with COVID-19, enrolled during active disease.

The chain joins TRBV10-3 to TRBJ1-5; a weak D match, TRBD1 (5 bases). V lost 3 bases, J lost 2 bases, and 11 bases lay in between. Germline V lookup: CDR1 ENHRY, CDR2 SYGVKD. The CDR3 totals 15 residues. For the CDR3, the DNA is TGTGCCATCAGTGACGGGGGGATTGGCAATCAGCCCCAGCATTTT. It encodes CAISDGGIGNQPQHF.

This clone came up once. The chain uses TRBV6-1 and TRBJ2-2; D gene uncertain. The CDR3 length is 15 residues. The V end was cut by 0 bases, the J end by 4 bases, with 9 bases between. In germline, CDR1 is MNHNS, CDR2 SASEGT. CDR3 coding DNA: TGTGCCAGCAGTGAAGCCTTCGCGATCACCGGGGAGCTGTTTTTT. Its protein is CASSEAFAITGELFF.

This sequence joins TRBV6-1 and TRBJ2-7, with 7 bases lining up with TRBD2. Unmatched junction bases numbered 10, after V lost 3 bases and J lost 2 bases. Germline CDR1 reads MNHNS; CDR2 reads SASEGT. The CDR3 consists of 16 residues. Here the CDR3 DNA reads TGTGCCAGCAGTGAGGGGAGGGACCCATTTACCTACGAGCAGTACGTC. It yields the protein CASSEGRDPFTYEQYV.

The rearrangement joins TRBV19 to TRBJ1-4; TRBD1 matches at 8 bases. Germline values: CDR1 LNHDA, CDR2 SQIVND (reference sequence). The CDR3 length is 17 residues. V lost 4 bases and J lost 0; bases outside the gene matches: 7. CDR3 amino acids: CASSRGQERPTNEKLFF. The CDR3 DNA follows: TGTGCCAGTAGTAGGGGACAGGAGAGACCAACTAATGAAAAACTGTTTTTT. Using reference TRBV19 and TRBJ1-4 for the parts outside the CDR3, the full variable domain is DGGITQSPKYLFRKEGQNVTLSCEQNLNHDAMYWYRQDPGQGLRLIYYSQIVNDFQKGDIAEGYSVSREKKESFPLTVTSAQKNPTAFYLCASSRGQERPTNEKLFFGSGTQLSVL.

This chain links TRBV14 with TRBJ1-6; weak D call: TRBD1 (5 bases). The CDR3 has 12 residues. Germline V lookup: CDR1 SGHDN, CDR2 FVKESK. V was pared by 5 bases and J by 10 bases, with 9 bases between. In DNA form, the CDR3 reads TGTGCCAGCAGCTCTGGGGGGTCACCCCTCCACTTT. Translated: CASSSGGSPLHF.

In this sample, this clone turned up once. The CDR3 loop is CASSPSTGQPNTEAFF. In nucleotides, the CDR3 is TGTGCCAGCAGTCCCAGTACGGGACAACCGAACACTGAAGCTTTCTTT. The chain has TRBV6-2 or TRBV6-3 and TRBJ1-1, with D possibly matching TRBD1 (6 bases). Germline CDR1 and CDR2: MNHEY and SVGEGT. The CDR3 has 16 amino acids. V shed 5 bases and J shed 1 base, with 17 bases lying between them.

The DNA for the CDR3 is TGCGCCAGCAGGGAACGATGGGACAGGAACACTGAAGCTTTCTTT. Residues: CASRERWDRNTEAFF. The rearrangement links TRBV5-1 to TRBJ1-1, with TRBD1 identical over 7 bases. V lost 5 bases and J lost 1; bases outside the gene matches: 8. CDR1 and CDR2 (germline): SGHRS, YFSETQ. The CDR3 has 15 amino acids. The complete variable domain, with remaining parts taken from reference TRBV5-1 and TRBJ1-1, reads KAGVTQTPRYLIKTRGQQVTLSCSPISGHRSVSWYQQTPGQGLQFLFEYFSETQRNKGNFPGRFSGRQFSNSRSEMNVSTLELGDSALYLCASRERWDRNTEAFFGQGTRLTVV.

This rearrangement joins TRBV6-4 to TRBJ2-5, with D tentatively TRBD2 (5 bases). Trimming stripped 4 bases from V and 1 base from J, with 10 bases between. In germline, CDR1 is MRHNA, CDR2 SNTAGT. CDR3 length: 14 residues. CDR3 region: CASSVQSGQETQYF. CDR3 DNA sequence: TGTGCCAGCAGTGTCCAGAGCGGCCAAGAGACCCAGTACTTC.

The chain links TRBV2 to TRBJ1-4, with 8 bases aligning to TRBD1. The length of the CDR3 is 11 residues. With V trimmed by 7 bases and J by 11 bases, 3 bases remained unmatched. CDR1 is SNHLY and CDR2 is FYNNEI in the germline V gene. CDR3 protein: CASTRQGKLFF. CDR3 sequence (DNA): TGTGCCAGCACTCGACAGGGGAAACTGTTTTTT.

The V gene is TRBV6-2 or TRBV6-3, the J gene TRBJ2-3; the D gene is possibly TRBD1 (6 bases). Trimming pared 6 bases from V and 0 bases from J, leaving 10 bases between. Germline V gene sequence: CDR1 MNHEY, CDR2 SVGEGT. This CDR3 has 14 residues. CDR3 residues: CASSVRGSTDTQYF. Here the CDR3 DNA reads TGTGCCAGCAGCGTGAGGGGGAGCACAGATACGCAGTATTTT.

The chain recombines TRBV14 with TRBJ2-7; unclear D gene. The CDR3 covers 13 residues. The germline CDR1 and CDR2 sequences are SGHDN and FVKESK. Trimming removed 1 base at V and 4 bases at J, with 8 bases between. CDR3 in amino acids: CASSQGLLYEQYF. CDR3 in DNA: TGTGCCAGCAGCCAAGGTCTCCTATACGAGCAGTACTTC.

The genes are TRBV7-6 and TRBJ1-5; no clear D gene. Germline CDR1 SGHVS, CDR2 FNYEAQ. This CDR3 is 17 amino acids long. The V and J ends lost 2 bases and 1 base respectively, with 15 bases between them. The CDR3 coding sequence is TGTGCCAGCAGCTTACGTGGTGTTCCCGGGAGCAATCAGCCCCAGCATTTT. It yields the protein CASSLRGVPGSNQPQHF.

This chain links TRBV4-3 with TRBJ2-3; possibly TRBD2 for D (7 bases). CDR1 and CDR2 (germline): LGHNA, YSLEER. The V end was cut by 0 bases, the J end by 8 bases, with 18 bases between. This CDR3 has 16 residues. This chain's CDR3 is CASSQDFYGGASTQYF. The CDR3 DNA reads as TGCGCCAGCAGCCAAGATTTCTATGGGGGGGCGAGTACGCAGTATTTT.

The CDR3 here is CASSPLGRADNSPLHF. The CDR3 nucleotides are TGTGCCAGCTCTCCCCTGGGCAGGGCGGATAATTCACCCCTCCACTTT. The chain employs TRBV18 and TRBJ1-6; D possibly corresponds to TRBD1 (5 bases). Between the trimmed V and J ends, which lost 6 bases and 5 bases, there was a span of 17 bases. The CDR3 runs 16 residues. Germline CDR1 is KGHSH and CDR2 is LQKENI.

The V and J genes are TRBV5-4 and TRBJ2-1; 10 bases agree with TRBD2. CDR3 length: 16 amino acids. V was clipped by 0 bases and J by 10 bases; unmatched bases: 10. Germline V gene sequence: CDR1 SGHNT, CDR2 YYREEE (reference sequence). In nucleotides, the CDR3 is TGTGCCAGCAGCTTGGCCGGCCTAGCGGGGGCCCAAGAGCAGTTCTTC. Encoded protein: CASSLAGLAGAQEQFF.

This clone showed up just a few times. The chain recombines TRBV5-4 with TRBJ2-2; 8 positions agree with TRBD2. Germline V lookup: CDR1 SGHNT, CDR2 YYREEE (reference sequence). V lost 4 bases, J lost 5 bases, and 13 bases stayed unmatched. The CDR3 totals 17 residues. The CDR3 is CASSPIEGLVGTGELFF. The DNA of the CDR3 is TGTGCCAGCAGCCCGATTGAGGGACTAGTCGGAACCGGGGAGCTGTTTTTT.

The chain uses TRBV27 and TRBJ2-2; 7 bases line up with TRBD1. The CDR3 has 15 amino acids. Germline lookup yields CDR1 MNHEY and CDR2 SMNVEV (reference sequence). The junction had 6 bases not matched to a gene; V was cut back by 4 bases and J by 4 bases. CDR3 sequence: CASSSDRASTGELFF. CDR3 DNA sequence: TGTGCCAGCAGTTCCGACAGGGCGAGCACCGGGGAGCTGTTTTTT.

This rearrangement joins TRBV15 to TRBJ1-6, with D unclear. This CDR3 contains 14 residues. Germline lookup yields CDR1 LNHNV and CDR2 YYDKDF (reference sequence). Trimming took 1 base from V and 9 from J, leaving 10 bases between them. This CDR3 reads CATSRGLEGSPLHF. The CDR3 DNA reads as TGTGCCACCAGCAGAGGCCTGGAGGGTTCACCCCTCCACTTT.

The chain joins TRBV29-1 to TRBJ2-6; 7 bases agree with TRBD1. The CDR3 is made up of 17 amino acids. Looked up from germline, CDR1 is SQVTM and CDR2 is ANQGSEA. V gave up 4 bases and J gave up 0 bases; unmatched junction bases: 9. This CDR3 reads CSVALRQGISGANVLTF. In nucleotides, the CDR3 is TGCAGCGTTGCCCTACGACAGGGAATCTCTGGGGCCAACGTCCTGACTTTC.

CDR3 coding DNA: TGTGCCAGTAGTGACAGCCTCTATGGCTACACCTTC. Protein product: CASSDSLYGYTF. The chain is built from TRBV19 and TRBJ1-2, with a tentative D call TRBD1 (5 bases). CDR1 LNHDA and CDR2 SQIVND come from the germline V gene (reference sequence). CDR3 length: 12 amino acids. V was trimmed by 5 bases and J by 4 bases, leaving 8 bases between them.